A single sample is the source of the 19 T cell receptor beta chains below, sequenced in a study of T cell repertoires in cytomegalovirus infection. Antigens of these TCRs are unknown. Using its own MiXCR run on the reads, TCRdb lists one record per CDR3 protein. The sample holds a few hundred thousand distinct CDR3 sequences, roughly a third seen once. The sample here was cultured PBMCs, taken from culture after CMV antigen stimulation. The receptors shown here come from a human donor in good health (CMV status not recorded). Some clones in this sample may be carry-over from other donors' samples.

This clonotype has a handful of counts. This chain links TRBV2 with TRBJ2-7; D not certain. CDR3 size: 14 residues. Trimming left V 7 bases short and J 1 base short, with 14 bases between. Germline CDR1 and CDR2: SNHLY and FYNNEI. This chain's CDR3 is CASTFPERSYEQYV. CDR3 nucleotides: TGTGCCAGCACCTTCCCGGAACGGTCCTACGAGCAGTACGTC.

In its sample, this clonotype was seen a few times. As DNA, the CDR3 is TGCAGCGCGTGGCAGGGGAGGGGTCAGCCCCAGCATTTT. This encodes CSAWQGRGQPQHF. V and J are TRBV29-1 and TRBJ1-5, with D perhaps TRBD1 (6 bases). This CDR3 contains 13 residues. Germline values: CDR1 SQVTM, CDR2 ANQGSEA. Trimming cost V 7 bases and J 6 bases, with 16 bases left between them.

This clonotype was seen ten or more times. This chain uses TRBV7-2 with TRBJ2-5, with D perhaps matching TRBD1 or TRBD2 (6 bases each). CDR1 is SGHTA, CDR2 FQGNSA, per germline. This CDR3 contains 15 residues. Trimming cost V 3 bases and J 4 bases, with 15 bases left between them. This CDR3 is CASSLDGRGRETQYF. CDR3 bases: TGTGCCAGCAGCTTGGACGGCCGGGGGCGAGAGACCCAGTACTTC.

This clonotype was recorded a few times. The chain combines TRBV5-6 with TRBJ2-7; no clear D. Trimming removed 2 bases at V and 3 bases at J, with 9 bases between. The CDR3 is made up of 13 amino acids. Per the germline V gene, CDR1 is SGHDT and CDR2 is YYEEEE. CDR3 sequence reads: CASSLKLNYEQYV. The CDR3 nucleotides are TGTGCCAGCAGCTTAAAACTGAACTACGAGCAGTACGTC.

V and J are TRBV6-2 or TRBV6-3 and TRBJ1-5; D uncertain. CDR3 length: 15 residues. The V gene's germline CDR1 is MNHEY and CDR2 SVGEGT. The V and J ends lost 3 bases and 0 bases respectively, with 9 bases between them. The CDR3 nucleotides read TGTGCCAGCAGTTATTCTGCTTATAGCAATCAGCCCCAGCATTTT. Translated: CASSYSAYSNQPQHF.

This clonotype has a handful of counts. CDR3 sequence reads: CASRTLDTQYF. CDR3 bases: TGTGCCAGTAGAACCCTAGATACGCAGTATTTT. This chain joins TRBV19 and TRBJ2-3; D is ambiguous. The CDR3 is made up of 11 amino acids. The V end was cut by 6 bases, the J end by 5 bases, with 6 bases between. Germline V CDR1 and CDR2: LNHDA, SQIVND (reference sequence).

This rearrangement joins TRBV7-2 to TRBJ2-1; 7 bases line up with TRBD2. V gave up 2 bases and J gave up 7 bases; unmatched junction bases: 8. Germline V gene lookup returns CDR1 SGHTA and CDR2 FQGNSA. The CDR3 consists of 15 residues. CDR3 nucleotides: TGTGCCAGCAGCTTACGGGGGAGGGCCTTAAATGAGCAGTTCTTC. Protein sequence: CASSLRGRALNEQFF.

This clonotype was counted at least ten times. An end of the junction does not agree with germline; a read error may underlie this. The chain joins TRBV7-2 to TRBJ2-3; TRBD2 matches at 10 bases. The CDR3 sequence is 15 residues long. Germline loops: CDR1 SGHTA, CDR2 FQGNSA. The CDR3 sequence: CASSLALAGVDTQYF. The CDR3 bases are TGTGCCAGCAGCCTAGCGCTAGCGGGAGTCGATACGCAGTATTTT.

Only a few counts were recorded for this clonotype. This chain uses TRBV7-2 with TRBJ2-7; 8 bases align to TRBD1. There are 17 residues in the CDR3. After removal of 1 base from V and 0 bases from J, the junction contained 8 bases not matched to a gene. Germline-derived CDR1 and CDR2 are SGHTA and FQGNSA. The CDR3 spells CASSLVGGTGISYEQYF. CDR3 DNA: TGTGCCAGCAGCTTAGTGGGCGGGACAGGTATCTCCTACGAGCAGTACTTC.

This clonotype was detected only a few times. The J gene is TRBJ1-1, the V gene TRBV20-1; TRBD1 might be the D (5 bases). The V end lost 2 bases, the J end lost 1 base, and 11 bases lay between the germline ends. Germline V gives CDR1 DFQATT, CDR2 SNEGSKA (reference sequence). This CDR3 has 14 residues. CDR3 region: CSARSDTPNTEAFF. In nucleotides, the CDR3 is TGCAGTGCTAGATCGGACACCCCGAACACTGAAGCTTTCTTT.

V usage is TRBV27 and J usage is TRBJ2-1; D remains unclear. CDR1 is MNHEY, CDR2 SMNVEV, per germline (reference sequence). The CDR3 is 13 residues long. Trimming shortened V by 5 bases and J by 8 bases, and 13 bases separated the two germline ends. This CDR3 reads CASSKSTADEQFF. The DNA for the CDR3 is TGTGCCAGCAGTAAGAGCACCGCGGATGAGCAGTTCTTC.

In this sample, this clonotype turned up many times. This chain joins TRBV7-2 and TRBJ2-3; D possibly matches TRBD1 or TRBD2 (5 bases each). The CDR3 extends over 15 amino acids. The ends were cut back, 4 bases at V and 3 bases at J, with 14 bases in the middle. Germline loops: CDR1 SGHTA, CDR2 FQGNSA. The CDR3 sequence: CASSYRDGVTDTQYF. CDR3 nucleotide sequence: TGTGCCAGCAGCTACCGGGACGGGGTTACAGATACGCAGTATTTT.

The chain has TRBV10-3 and TRBJ1-2, with D possibly TRBD1 on 5 matching bases. Trimming took 11 bases from V and 1 from J, leaving 20 bases between them. CDR3 length equals 15 residues. Germline-derived CDR1 and CDR2 are ENHRY and SYGVKD. This CDR3 is CAVLPEQGGNYGYTF. Written as DNA, the CDR3 is TGTGCCGTCCTCCCTGAGCAGGGTGGTAACTATGGCTACACCTTC.

This clonotype was counted many times. The chain combines TRBV7-2 with TRBJ2-2, with 13 bases identical to TRBD2. The junction had 5 bases not matched to a gene; V was cut back by 2 bases and J by 5 bases. Germline V gene lookup returns CDR1 SGHTA and CDR2 FQGNSA. This CDR3 contains 17 residues. Here the CDR3 DNA reads TGTGCCAGCAGCTTAACTAGCGGGAGGGTGGTGACCGGGGAGCTGTTTTTT. Encoded protein: CASSLTSGRVVTGELFF.

Ten or more counts support this clonotype. The chain uses TRBV7-6 and TRBJ2-7; TRBD1 might be the D (6 bases). Between the trimmed V and J ends, which lost 1 base and 2 bases, there was a span of 15 bases. The CDR3 contains 16 residues. Looked up from germline, CDR1 is SGHVS and CDR2 is FNYEAQ. The DNA for the CDR3 is TGTGCCAGCAGCTTAGGGGGTCCCGGGACACCCTACGAGCAGTACTTC. Its translation: CASSLGGPGTPYEQYF.

V is TRBV7-9 and J is TRBJ2-7, with D maybe TRBD2 (5 bases). V lost 5 bases and J 2 bases, leaving 16 bases between the germline ends. The CDR3 extends over 15 amino acids. Germline V gene sequence: CDR1 SEHNR, CDR2 FQNEAQ (reference sequence). The CDR3 loop reads CASSNDGEKPYEQYF. Written as DNA, the CDR3 is TGTGCCAGCAGCAACGATGGGGAGAAACCCTACGAGCAGTACTTC.

This chain links TRBV7-6 with TRBJ2-7; 9 nucleotides agree with TRBD2. Germline V gives CDR1 SGHVS, CDR2 FNYEAQ. J lost 3 bases, V lost 4 bases, and 4 bases had no gene match. The CDR3 spans 14 residues. The CDR3 loop is CASSSSGTFYEQYV. Here the CDR3 DNA reads TGTGCCAGCAGCTCTAGCGGGACTTTCTACGAGCAGTACGTC.

This chain joins TRBV5-4 and TRBJ2-7; possibly TRBD2 for D (5 bases). The germline V gene encodes CDR1 SGHNT and CDR2 YYREEE (reference sequence). Trimming stripped 3 bases from V and 2 bases from J, with 12 bases between. The CDR3 length is 14 residues. CDR3 sequence: CASSSSGSPYEQYV. In DNA form, the CDR3 reads TGTGCCAGCAGCTCAAGCGGATCCCCCTACGAGCAGTACGTC.

This clonotype was counted a few times. The chain employs TRBV19 and TRBJ1-2; D gene ambiguous. CDR3 size: 13 residues. V lost 6 bases to trimming and J lost 3 bases, with 11 bases between them. Germline CDR1 LNHDA, CDR2 SQIVND (reference sequence). CDR3 residues: CASRIPTDYGYTF. For the CDR3, the DNA is TGTGCCAGTAGAATACCCACAGACTATGGCTACACCTTC.